These T cell receptor beta chains were read from a single sample in a study of blood T cell repertoires in COVID-19. Produced via immunoSEQ multiplex PCR; TCRdb's table is partial and in-frame only. The table has about 490,000 clones, 80% to 90% seen once. The sample was peripheral blood. These TCRs come from a human donor in a cohort sampled during active COVID-19. CDR3s include the opening cysteine and the closing phenylalanine or tryptophan. The D gene is left open where the match is weak. Not all rows give a size; the values are once, few, many and, for expanded clones, a class.

>TRBJ2-7|TRBV6-5|TRBD2|.
CASSQLADPYEQYF
TGTGCCAGCAGTCAACTAGCGGACCCCTACGAGCAGTACTTC
>TRBJ2-7|TRBV7-2|TRBD2|few
CASSLSSGSSSYEQYF
TGTGCCAGCAGCCTAAGTAGCGGGTCGAGCTCCTACGAGCAGTACTTC
>TRBJ1-4|TRBV6-6|TRBD1|.
CASSYGQGEIEKLFF
TGTGCCAGCAGTTACGGGCAGGGGGAAATCGAAAAACTGTTTTTT
>TRBJ2-1|TRBV30|.|.
CAWSGTEQGEQFF
TGTGCCTGGTCCGGGACTGAGCAGGGTGAGCAGTTCTTC
>TRBJ2-3|TRBV7-6|TRBD2|.
CASSPSSGSGEDTQYF
TGTGCCAGCAGCCCTTCTAGCGGGAGCGGGGAAGATACGCAGTATTTT
>TRBJ1-1|TRBV7-2|.|.
CASTRSAGENTEAFF
TGTGCCAGCACCCGCTCCGCAGGTGAGAACACTGAAGCTTTCTTT
>TRBJ2-3|TRBV2|.|.
CASSGRLVTTDTQYF
TGTGCCAGCAGTGGCCGACTAGTTACCACAGATACGCAGTATTTT
>TRBJ2-7|TRBV6-5|.|.
CASSYSWRGTYEQYF
TGTGCCAGCAGTTACTCTTGGCGGGGCACTTACGAGCAGTACTTC
>TRBJ2-7|TRBV29-1|.|.
CSVEPAGSHEQYF
TGCAGCGTTGAACCTGCGGGGTCCCACGAGCAGTACTTC
>TRBJ1-3|TRBV4-3|.|.
CASSQDLGRASGNTIYF
TGCGCCAGCAGCCAAGATCTTGGCAGGGCCTCTGGAAACACCATATATTTT
>TRBJ1-2|TRBV18|TRBD1|.
CASSTGQGSGYTF
TGTGCCAGCTCAACGGGACAGGGTTCAGGCTACACCTTC
>TRBJ2-7|TRBV7-8|TRBD1|.
CASSLAASRPGQGSYEQYF
TGTGCCAGCAGCTTAGCCGCCTCAAGACCGGGACAGGGTTCCTACGAGCAGTACTTC
>TRBJ1-1|TRBV7-9|TRBD1|.
CASSPGGGQTEAFF
TGTGCCAGCAGCCCCGGGGGGGGACAGACTGAAGCTTTCTTT
>TRBJ1-5|TRBV30|TRBD1|.
CAWSPIGTGEGQPQHF
TGTGCCTGGAGTCCCATAGGGACAGGGGAAGGGCAGCCCCAGCATTTT
>TRBJ2-1|TRBV19|.|.
CASSKNRDEQFF
TGTGCCAGTAGTAAAAACAGGGACGAGCAGTTCTTC
>TRBJ2-3|TRBV15|.|.
CATSRAPGGTDTQYF
TGTGCCACCAGCAGAGCCCCTGGGGGGACAGATACGCAGTATTTT
>TRBJ2-1|TRBV19|.|.
CASSTARSGEQFF
TGTGCCAGTAGTACCGCTAGATCCGGTGAGCAGTTCTTC
>TRBJ1-4|TRBV30|.|.
CAWSVPGKVEKLFF
TGTGCCTGGAGTGTACCAGGGAAGGTGGAAAAACTGTTTTTT
>TRBJ2-1|TRBV7-9|TRBD2|.
CASSFTLAGGNEQFF
TGTGCCAGCAGCTTTACCCTAGCGGGAGGAAATGAGCAGTTCTTC
>TRBJ1-2|TRBV3-1/TRBV3-2|.|.
CASSPRPGGQGGYTF
TGTGCCAGCAGCCCTCGGCCGGGAGGCCAAGGGGGCTACACCTTC
>TRBJ2-1|TRBV28|TRBD2|.
CASSPLLAGGENEQFF
TGTGCCAGCAGTCCGTTACTAGCGGGAGGCGAAAATGAGCAGTTCTTC
>TRBJ2-2|TRBV7-2|TRBD2|once
CASSTRASGTGELFF
TGTGCCAGCAGCACCCGAGCTAGCGGGACCGGGGAGCTGTTTTTT
>TRBJ2-7|TRBV15|.|.
CATSGLRTASYEQYF
TGTGCCACCAGCGGACTGAGGACAGCATCCTACGAGCAGTACTTC
>TRBJ2-3|TRBV19|TRBD2|.
CASSITGTSGRRTDTQYF
TGTGCCAGTAGTATAACCGGGACTAGCGGGAGGAGGACAGATACGCAGTATTTT
>TRBJ2-4|TRBV6-5|TRBD2|.
CASRTREGAKNIQYF
TGTGCCAGCAGAACGAGGGAGGGAGCCAAAAACATTCAGTACTTC
>TRBJ1-1|TRBV6-5|.|.
CASSPGGTEAFF
TGTGCCAGCTCCCCCGGGGGCACTGAAGCTTTCTTT
>TRBJ1-1|TRBV6-5|.|.
CASSYLGQANTEAFF
TGTGCCAGCAGTTACCTGGGGCAGGCGAACACTGAAGCTTTCTTT
>TRBJ2-7|TRBV7-8|.|.
CASLASMFSSEQYF
TGTGCCAGCTTAGCGTCTATGTTTAGCAGCGAGCAGTACTTC
>TRBJ2-7|TRBV12-3/TRBV12-4|.|.
CASSLTNYEQYF
TGTGCCAGCAGTTTAACAAACTACGAGCAGTACTTC
>TRBJ2-1|TRBV2|.|.
CASSEFRGSSYNEQFF
TGTGCCAGCAGTGAATTTCGTGGGAGTTCCTACAATGAGCAGTTCTTC
>TRBJ2-7|TRBV28|TRBD1|.
CASTRTGRYEQYF
TGTGCCAGCACTCGGACAGGGCGATACGAGCAGTACTTC
>TRBJ1-4|TRBV6-5|TRBD1|.
CATGTGDEKLFF
TGTGCCACCGGGACAGGGGATGAAAAACTGTTTTTT
>TRBJ2-2|TRBV23-1|.|few
CASSQGVLGDTGELFF
TGCGCCAGCAGTCAGGGAGTTCTTGGGGACACCGGGGAGCTGTTTTTT
>TRBJ2-7|TRBV7-2|TRBD2|.
CASSLSLAGGEQYF
TGTGCCAGCAGCTTATCACTAGCGGGAGGTGAGCAGTACTTC
>TRBJ2-3|TRBV7-3|.|.
CASSSPSTDTQYF
TGTGCCAGCAGCTCCCCTAGCACAGATACGCAGTATTTT
>TRBJ1-4|TRBV5-4|.|.
CASSSSGLANEKLFF
TGTGCCAGCAGCTCGTCAGGGTTGGCTAATGAAAAACTGTTTTTT
>TRBJ2-1|TRBV6-5|TRBD2|.
CASSYKIAGGYNEQFF
TGTGCCAGCAGTTACAAAATAGCGGGAGGGTACAATGAGCAGTTCTTC